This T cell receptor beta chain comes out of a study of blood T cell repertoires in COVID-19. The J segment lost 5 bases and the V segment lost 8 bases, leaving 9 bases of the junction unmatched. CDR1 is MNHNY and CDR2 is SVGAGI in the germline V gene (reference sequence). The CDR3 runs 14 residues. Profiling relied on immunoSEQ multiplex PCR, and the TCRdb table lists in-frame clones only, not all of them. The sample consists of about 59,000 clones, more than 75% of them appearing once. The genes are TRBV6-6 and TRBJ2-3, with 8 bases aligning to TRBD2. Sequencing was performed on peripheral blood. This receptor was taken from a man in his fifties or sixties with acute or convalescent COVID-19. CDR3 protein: CASANRGGIDTQYF. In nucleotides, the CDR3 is TGTGCCAGCGCCAATCGGGGGGGGATAGATACGCAGTATTTT.